This T cell receptor beta chain stems from a study of T cells after yellow fever vaccination (dated by TCRdb to the late 2010s). Looking at the study overall: The SMART-Seq v4 Ultra Low Input RNA kit was used to prepare libraries from fractions with low cell numbers. Bulk TCR alpha and beta repertoires were sequenced longitudinally to track T-cell clones before and after primary and booster YFV17D yellow fever vaccination. Two healthy male donors, one aged 18 to 30 and one aged 30 to 40 years, made up the cohort. Blood samples were taken at several timepoints before and after primary and secondary immunization, and bulk PBMC replicates and cell subsets were isolated. Study-wide findings and limitations: FACS-sorted repertoires could contain abundant contaminating clonotypes from the bulk population, so computational filtering was required. A small fraction of clonotypes showed up in both the CD4 and CD8 compartments, probably as a result of convergent recombination. Only a couple of donors were included in the study, so the extent to which the findings can be generalized is limited. Compared with the primary T-cell response, the secondary T-cell response was faster but weaker, reaching its peak on day 5 rather than on day 15. Most clones expanded after primary vaccination were re-detected after the booster (almost 98% of CD4 and around 88% of CD8), suggesting broad memory maintenance.

Comments on this clonotype: Its antigen has not been determined. No base quality values were provided; no much bigger clone lies one nucleotide off.

The sequencer listed for this sample is Illumina NovaSeq 6000. TCR cDNA was synthesized by 5'RACE template switching, through which a universal primer site and unique molecular identifiers were introduced. Priming of cDNA synthesis was performed from both the TCR alpha and TCR beta constant segments. Two PCR steps were used to amplify libraries, with sample barcodes and sequencing adapters being added in the second step. Libraries were sequenced on Illumina HiSeq 2500 (2x100 bp) or NovaSeq (2x150 bp). Per the original workflow: Demultiplexing of reads and collapsing into UMI consensus sequences were performed with MIGEC, and V(D)J alignment was carried out with MiXCR. Using edgeR on replicate PBMC samples, clonotypes were called vaccine-responding if FDR was below 0.01 and the log2 fold change was above 5 up to day 15. Bulk clonotypes were assigned CD4 or CD8 identity according to which sequenced CD4 or CD8 repertoire held them at higher abundance. TCRdb's own reprocessing of the public reads used fastp at Q25 and MiXCR and kept productive beta chains. Records with the same CDR3 protein are collapsed into one entry carrying the most frequent genes and DNA. It is TCRdb's table, rather than the study itself, that gives the V and J calls and clone size. For this sample the table gives about 300,000 distinct CDR3 sequences, of which approximately 8% were detected only once. The top ten constitute approximately 3.5% of the sample.

In light of the paper, this sample's treatment or condition label describes: live attenuated yellow fever vaccine strain. PBMCs were isolated from peripheral blood using a standard Ficoll-Paque protocol. CD4 and CD8 T-cell fractions were isolated with Dynabeads CD4 and CD8 positive selection kits. TriZol was used to extract RNA from bulk PBMCs, CD4 and CD8 fractions, and dextramer-positive and dextramer-negative fractions. A distance of 9 bases separates the germline ends of V and J, which lose 6 bases and 1 base respectively. The germline V gene provides CDR1 ENHRY and CDR2 SYGVKD. Inclusive of the bounding cysteine and phenylalanine, the CDR3 is 14 residues long. Only the CDR3 region is kept as DNA, spanning 42 bases read in frame from base 1.

The clonotype comes from a man between 18 and 35 years old who received the YFV17D yellow fever vaccine. The chain links TRBV10-3 with TRBJ2-2; the D gene is perhaps TRBD1, on 6 matching bases. Sample: CD4+ T cells sorted from PBMCs, taken 5 days after the yellow fever booster vaccination. The CDR3 here reads CAIRSTGNTGELFF. The nucleotide sequence is given as TGTGCCATCAGATCGACAGGGAACACCGGGGAGCTGTTTTTT.